This T cell receptor (beta chain) emerged from a study of T cells after yellow fever vaccination. Study-level background: Fractions of low cell number were prepared using SMART-Seq v4 Ultra Low Input.

CDR1 MDHEN and CDR2 SYDVKM come from the germline V gene. The CDR3 is 16 amino acids. V gave up 4 bases and J gave up 5 bases; unmatched junction bases: 6. It was through 5'RACE template switching that TCR cDNA was made, with a universal primer site and UMIs added. TCRdb itself ran the 5' RACE reads through MiXCR, one entry per CDR3 protein. The sample comprises 250,000 to 400,000 distinct CDR3 sequences, approximately 4.3% of which are singletons, and 15% to 20% rests with the top ten. This clonotype came up a few times. The sequence was obtained from a man aged 18-30 years who received the YFV17D yellow fever vaccine. The rearrangement uses TRBV28 and TRBJ2-3; 13 bases match TRBD2. Sequencing was performed on PBMCs, taken 15 days after the yellow fever booster vaccination. DNA of the CDR3: TGTGCCAGCAGTTCAGGACTAGCGGGGGATCAAGATACGCAGTATTTT. Translated, it gives CASSSGLAGDQDTQYF.